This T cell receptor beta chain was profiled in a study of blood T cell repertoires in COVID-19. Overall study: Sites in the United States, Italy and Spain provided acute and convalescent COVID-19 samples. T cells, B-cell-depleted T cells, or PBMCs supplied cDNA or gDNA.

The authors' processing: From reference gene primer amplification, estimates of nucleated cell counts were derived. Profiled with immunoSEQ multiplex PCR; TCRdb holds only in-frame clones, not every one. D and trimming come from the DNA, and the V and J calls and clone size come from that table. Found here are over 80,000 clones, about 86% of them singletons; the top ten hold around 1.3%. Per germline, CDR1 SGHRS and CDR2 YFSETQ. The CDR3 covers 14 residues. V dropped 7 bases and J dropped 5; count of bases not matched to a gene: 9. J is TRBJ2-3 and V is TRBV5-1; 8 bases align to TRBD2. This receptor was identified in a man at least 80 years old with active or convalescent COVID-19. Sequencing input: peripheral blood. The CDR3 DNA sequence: TGCGCCAGCTTCGAAGCGGGAGTTAGAGATACGCAGTATTTT. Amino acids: CASFEAGVRDTQYF.